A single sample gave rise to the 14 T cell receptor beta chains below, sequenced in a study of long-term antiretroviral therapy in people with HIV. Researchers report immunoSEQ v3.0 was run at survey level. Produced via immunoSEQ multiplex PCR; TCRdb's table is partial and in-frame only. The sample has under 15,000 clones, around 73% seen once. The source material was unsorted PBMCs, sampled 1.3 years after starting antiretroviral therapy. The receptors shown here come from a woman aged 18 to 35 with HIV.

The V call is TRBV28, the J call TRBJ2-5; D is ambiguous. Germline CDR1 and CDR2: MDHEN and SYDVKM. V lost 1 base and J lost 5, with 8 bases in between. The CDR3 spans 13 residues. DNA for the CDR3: TGTGCCAGCAGTTTATTCCTCCGGGAGACCCAGTACTTC. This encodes CASSLFLRETQYF.

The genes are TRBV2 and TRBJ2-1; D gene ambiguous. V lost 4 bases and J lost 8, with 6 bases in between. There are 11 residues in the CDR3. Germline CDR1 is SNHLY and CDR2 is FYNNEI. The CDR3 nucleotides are TGTGCCAGCAGTGTTTTGGATGAGCAGTTCTTC. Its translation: CASSVLDEQFF.

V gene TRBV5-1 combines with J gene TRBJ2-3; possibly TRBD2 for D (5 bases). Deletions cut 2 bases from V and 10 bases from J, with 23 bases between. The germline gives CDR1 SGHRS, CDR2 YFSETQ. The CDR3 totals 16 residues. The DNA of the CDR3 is TGCGCCAGCAGCTTTATCTCTTTTGGGTCGGTAGCGCCGCAGTATTTT. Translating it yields CASSFISFGSVAPQYF.

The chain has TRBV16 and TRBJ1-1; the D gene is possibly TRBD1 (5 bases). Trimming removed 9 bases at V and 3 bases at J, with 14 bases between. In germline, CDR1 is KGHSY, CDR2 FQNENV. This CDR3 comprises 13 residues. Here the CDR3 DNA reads TGTGCCAGTTCCAGCCCGGGGGACACTGAAGCTTTCTTT. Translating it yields CASSSPGDTEAFF.

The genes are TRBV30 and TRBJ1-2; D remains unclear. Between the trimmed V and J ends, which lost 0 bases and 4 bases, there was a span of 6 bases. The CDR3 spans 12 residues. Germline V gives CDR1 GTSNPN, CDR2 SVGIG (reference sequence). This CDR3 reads CAWSVRSYGYTF. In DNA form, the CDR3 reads TGTGCCTGGAGTGTCAGGAGCTATGGCTACACCTTC.

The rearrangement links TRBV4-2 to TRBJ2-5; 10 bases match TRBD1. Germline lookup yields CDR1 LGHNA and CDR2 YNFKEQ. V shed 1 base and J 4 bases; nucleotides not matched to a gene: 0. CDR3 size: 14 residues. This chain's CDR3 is CASSQGTGGETQYF. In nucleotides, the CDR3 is TGTGCCAGCAGCCAAGGGACAGGGGGAGAGACCCAGTACTTC.

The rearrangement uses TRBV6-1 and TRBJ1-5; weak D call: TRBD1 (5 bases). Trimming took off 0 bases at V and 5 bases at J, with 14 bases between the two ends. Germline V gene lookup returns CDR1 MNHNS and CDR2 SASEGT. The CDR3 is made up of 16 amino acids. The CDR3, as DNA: TGTGCCAGCAGTGAAGCAGACGGGCAGGGACATCAGCCCCAGCATTTT. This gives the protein CASSEADGQGHQPQHF.

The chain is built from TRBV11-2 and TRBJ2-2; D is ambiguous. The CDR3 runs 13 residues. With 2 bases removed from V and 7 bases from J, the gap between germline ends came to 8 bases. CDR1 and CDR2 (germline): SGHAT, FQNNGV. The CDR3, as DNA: TGTGCCAGCAGCTTATTGTTTTACGGGGAGCTGTTTTTT. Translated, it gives CASSLLFYGELFF.

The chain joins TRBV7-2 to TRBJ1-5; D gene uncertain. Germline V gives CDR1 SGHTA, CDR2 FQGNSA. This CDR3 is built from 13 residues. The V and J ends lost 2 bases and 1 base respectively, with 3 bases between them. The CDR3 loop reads CASSLTSNQPQHF. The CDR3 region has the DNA TGTGCCAGCAGCTTAACCAGCAATCAGCCCCAGCATTTT.

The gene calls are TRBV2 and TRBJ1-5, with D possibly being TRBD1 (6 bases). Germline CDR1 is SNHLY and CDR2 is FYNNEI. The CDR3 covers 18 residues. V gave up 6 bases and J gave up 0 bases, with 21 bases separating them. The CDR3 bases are TGTGCCAGCAGCCGAGGGGGGCTGGGGGCATATAGCAATCAGCCCCAGCATTTT. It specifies CASSRGGLGAYSNQPQHF. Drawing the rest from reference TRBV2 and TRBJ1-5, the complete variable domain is EPEVTQTPSHQVTQMGQEVILRCVPISNHLYFYWYRQILGQKVEFLVSFYNNEISEKSEIFDDQFSVERPDGSNFTLKIRSTKLEDSAMYFCASSRGGLGAYSNQPQHFGDGTRLSIL.

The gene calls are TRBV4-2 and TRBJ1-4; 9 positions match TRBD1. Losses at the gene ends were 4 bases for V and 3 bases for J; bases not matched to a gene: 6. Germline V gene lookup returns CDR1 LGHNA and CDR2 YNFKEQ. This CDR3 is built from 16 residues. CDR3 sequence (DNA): TGTGCCAGCAGCCGTAGCCGGGACAGGGCTAATGAAAAACTGTTTTTT. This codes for CASSRSRDRANEKLFF.

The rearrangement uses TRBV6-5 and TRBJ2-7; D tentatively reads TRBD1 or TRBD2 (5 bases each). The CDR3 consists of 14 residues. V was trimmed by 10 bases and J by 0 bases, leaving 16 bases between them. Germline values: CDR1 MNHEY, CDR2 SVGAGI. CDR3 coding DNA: TGTGCCACCATAGTCGGGGCGGGCTCCTACGAGCAGTACTTC. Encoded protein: CATIVGAGSYEQYF.

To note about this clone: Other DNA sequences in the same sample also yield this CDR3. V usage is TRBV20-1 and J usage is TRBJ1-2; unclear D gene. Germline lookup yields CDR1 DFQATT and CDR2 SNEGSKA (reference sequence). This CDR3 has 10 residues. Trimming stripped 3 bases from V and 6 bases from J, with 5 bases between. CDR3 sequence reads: CSASLDGYTF. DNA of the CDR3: TGCAGTGCTAGTCTGGATGGCTACACCTTC.

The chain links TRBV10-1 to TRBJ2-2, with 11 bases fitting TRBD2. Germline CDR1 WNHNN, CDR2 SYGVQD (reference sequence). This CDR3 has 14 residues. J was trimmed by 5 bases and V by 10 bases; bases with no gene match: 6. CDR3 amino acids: CATMGTSGTGELFF. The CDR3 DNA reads TGCGCCACAATGGGGACTAGCGGTACCGGGGAGCTGTTTTTT.